The T cell receptor beta chain described here comes from a study of CXCR3-negative and CXCR3-positive naive CD8 T cells. A remark on this clonotype: Its antigen is unidentified.

Through 5' RACE with UMI labels, the TRB cDNA libraries were prepared. TCRdb reprocessed the 5' RACE reads and stores each CDR3 protein as one record, lacking DNA. The table lists about 120,000 distinct CDR3 sequences. Study-level findings and limits: TRB CDR3s were more hydrophobic in CXCR3-positive than in CXCR3-negative naive cells. Naive subsets displayed similar surface CD5, and TCR strength was inferred from TRB CDR3 properties.

The sequenced sample was naive CXCR3+ CD8+ T cells from blood. Subset specified: CD45RO-CCR7+CD27+CD95- naive CD8+ T cells expressing CXCR3 (TNR3+). The source is a human donor in good health. Some clones in this sample may be carry-over from other donors' samples.

CDR3 sequence reads: CASSIAADYEQYF. The gene calls are TRBV19 and TRBJ2-7. Germline V gives CDR1 LNHDA, CDR2 SQIVND (reference sequence). The CDR3 consists of 13 residues.